The rows below give T cell receptor beta chains drawn from one sample of a study of Graves' ophthalmopathy and Graves' hyperthyroidism. Each CDR3 protein is one row after TCRdb ran MiXCR on the multiplex PCR reads. The profile shows around 670,000 distinct CDR3 sequences, roughly 40% of them singletons. What was sequenced was peripheral blood. Source of these receptors: an adult man with Graves' ophthalmopathy. Each CDR3 is given with its conserved first and last residue. A D gene is named only where the DNA matches it firmly. Clone size appears in some rows only: once, few, many, or a class for an expanded clone.

D: TRBD1; V: TRBV3-1; J: TRBJ1-2; size: NA; CDR3: CASTTTGGNYGYTF; DNA: TGTGCCAGCACCACGACAGGGGGAAACTATGGCTACACCTTC
D: TRBD1; V: TRBV10-3; J: TRBJ2-7; size: NA; CDR3: CAISESTGVYEQYF; DNA: TGTGCCATCAGTGAGTCTACAGGGGTCTACGAGCAGTACTTC
D: NA; V: TRBV4-3; J: TRBJ1-6; size: NA; CDR3: CASSQRPQGSDPPLHF; DNA: TGCGCCAGCAGCCAGCGCCCGCAGGGTTCTGATCCACCCCTCCACTTT
D: TRBD1; V: TRBV2; J: TRBJ1-5; size: few; CDR3: CASRTGSGRGDQPQHF; DNA: TGTGCCAGCAGGACAGGGAGTGGCCGGGGCGATCAGCCCCAGCATTTT
D: TRBD1; V: TRBV2; J: TRBJ2-7; size: many; CDR3: CASSVPGQGPEQYF; DNA: TGTGCCAGCAGTGTACCGGGACAGGGTCCCGAGCAGTACTTC
D: TRBD1; V: TRBV5-1; J: TRBJ1-2; size: NA; CDR3: CASSLALRQGYGYTF; DNA: TGCGCCAGCAGCTTGGCCCTGAGACAGGGATATGGCTACACCTTC
D: NA; V: TRBV24-1; J: TRBJ1-5; size: many; CDR3: CATSEGTTSNQPQHF; DNA: TGTGCCACCAGTGAGGGGACAACGAGCAATCAGCCCCAGCATTTT
D: NA; V: TRBV20-1; J: TRBJ1-1; size: NA; CDR3: CSASWGGGGTEAFF; DNA: TGCAGTGCTAGCTGGGGGGGCGGTGGGACTGAAGCTTTCTTT
D: NA; V: TRBV25-1; J: TRBJ1-6; size: NA; CDR3: CASSLGGVSNSPLHF; DNA: TGTGCCAGCAGTCTTGGGGGGGTTAGTAATTCACCCCTCCACTTT
D: NA; V: TRBV7-9; J: TRBJ2-5; size: NA; CDR3: CASSYVRQETQYF; DNA: TGTGCCAGCAGTTACGTCCGACAAGAGACCCAGTACTTC
D: NA; V: TRBV7-2; J: TRBJ2-5; size: many; CDR3: CASSTQLGRETQYF; DNA: TGTGCCAGCAGCACCCAACTCGGAAGGGAGACCCAGTACTTC
D: NA; V: TRBV19; J: TRBJ1-1; size: many; CDR3: CASRGEGTEAFF; DNA: TGTGCCAGTAGAGGTGAGGGCACTGAAGCTTTCTTT
D: NA; V: TRBV7-9; J: TRBJ2-5; size: few; CDR3: CASSQERGNHGSETQYF; DNA: TGCGCCAGCAGCCAAGAGCGCGGGAACCATGGTTCGGAGACCCAGTACTTC
D: NA; V: TRBV7-9; J: TRBJ2-5; size: few; CDR3: CASSLTTNQETQYF; DNA: TGTGCCAGCAGTCTCACCACTAACCAAGAGACCCAGTACTTC
D: TRBD1; V: TRBV6-6; J: TRBJ1-3; size: few; CDR3: CASRTTGAGNTIYF; DNA: TGTGCCAGCAGGACGACAGGGGCTGGAAACACCATATATTTT
D: NA; V: TRBV7-9; J: TRBJ1-4; size: NA; CDR3: CASSAGTDEKLFF; DNA: TGTGCCAGCAGCGCCGGGACGGATGAAAAACTGTTTTTT
D: NA; V: TRBV7-8; J: TRBJ2-5; size: NA; CDR3: CASSSLGGDRETQYF; DNA: TGTGCCAGCAGCTCGCTAGGGGGAGACAGGGAGACCCAGTACTTC
D: NA; V: TRBV6-5; J: TRBJ2-7; size: NA; CDR3: CASSPRQTSSYEQYF; DNA: TGTGCCAGCAGCCCCCGTCAGACTAGCTCCTACGAGCAGTACTTC
D: NA; V: TRBV20-1; J: TRBJ1-1; size: NA; CDR3: CSARGLTGINTEAFF; DNA: TGCAGTGCTAGAGGACTTACAGGGATCAACACTGAAGCTTTCTTT
D: NA; V: TRBV14; J: TRBJ2-5; size: NA; CDR3: CASSQRIDRWLQETQYF; DNA: TGTGCCAGCAGCCAAAGGATCGACAGGTGGCTACAAGAGACCCAGTACTTC
D: NA; V: TRBV10-3; J: TRBJ1-4; size: NA; CDR3: CASSYRQGSEKLFF; DNA: TGTGCCAGCAGTTACCGGCAGGGAAGCGAAAAACTGTTTTTT
D: NA; V: TRBV19; J: TRBJ2-7; size: NA; CDR3: CASSITDSTYEQYF; DNA: TGTGCCAGTAGTATTACAGACAGCACCTACGAGCAGTACTTC
D: NA; V: TRBV12-3/TRBV12-4; J: TRBJ1-2; size: NA; CDR3: CASSFSPGDYGYTF; DNA: TGTGCCAGCAGTTTCTCCCCAGGGGACTATGGCTACACCTTC
D: TRBD1; V: TRBV15; J: TRBJ1-4; size: NA; CDR3: CATSLPGQPNEKLFF; DNA: TGTGCCACCAGTCTACCGGGACAGCCGAATGAAAAACTGTTTTTT
D: TRBD1; V: TRBV19; J: TRBJ1-1; size: NA; CDR3: CASSVTGGGSNTEAFF; DNA: TGTGCCAGTAGCGTTACAGGGGGAGGCTCGAACACTGAAGCTTTCTTT
D: NA; V: TRBV9; J: TRBJ2-2; size: NA; CDR3: CASSASTLGYTGELFF; DNA: TGTGCCAGCAGTGCTAGCACGCTGGGCTACACCGGGGAGCTGTTTTTT
D: TRBD2; V: TRBV29-1; J: TRBJ2-7; size: once; CDR3: CSVAGLAGGPPSVEQYF; DNA: TGCAGCGTTGCGGGACTAGCGGGAGGCCCCCCCTCGGTCGAGCAGTACTTC
D: NA; V: TRBV10-3; J: TRBJ1-6; size: once; CDR3: CAISYSTNSPLHF; DNA: TGTGCCATCAGTTACTCGACCAATTCACCCCTCCACTTT
D: TRBD1; V: TRBV25-1; J: TRBJ1-2; size: NA; CDR3: CASLGRGTAYGYTF; DNA: TGTGCCAGCCTAGGCAGGGGGACAGCCTATGGCTACACCTTC
D: TRBD1; V: TRBV7-6; J: TRBJ1-6; size: once; CDR3: CASSLGDSNSPLHF; DNA: TGTGCCAGCAGCTTAGGGGACAGCAATTCACCCCTCCACTTT
D: TRBD1; V: TRBV11-2; J: TRBJ2-7; size: many; CDR3: CASSRDRVGEQYF; DNA: TGTGCCAGCAGCCGGGACAGGGTAGGCGAGCAGTACTTC
D: TRBD2; V: TRBV11-2; J: TRBJ2-7; size: NA; CDR3: CASSLEGSGGPYEQYF; DNA: TGTGCCAGCAGCTTAGAAGGGTCGGGGGGACCCTACGAGCAGTACTTC
D: NA; V: TRBV28; J: TRBJ2-5; size: few; CDR3: CASSGGGTQYF; DNA: TGTGCCAGCAGTGGGGGCGGGACCCAGTACTTC
D: NA; V: TRBV9; J: TRBJ1-4; size: many; CDR3: CASSVGQASEKLFF; DNA: TGTGCCAGCAGCGTAGGACAGGCAAGTGAAAAACTGTTTTTT
D: TRBD2; V: TRBV6-5; J: TRBJ2-7; size: few; CDR3: CASSEVAGVYEQYF; DNA: TGTGCCAGCAGTGAGGTAGCGGGAGTATACGAGCAGTACTTC
D: NA; V: TRBV9; J: TRBJ1-2; size: many; CDR3: CASSFEEARSNYGYTF; DNA: TGTGCCAGCAGCTTCGAGGAGGCGAGATCTAACTATGGCTACACCTTC
D: NA; V: TRBV9; J: TRBJ1-5; size: NA; CDR3: CASSQEGVVNQPQHF; DNA: TGTGCCAGCAGCCAAGAGGGGGTTGTGAATCAGCCCCAGCATTTT
D: NA; V: TRBV19; J: TRBJ2-2; size: NA; CDR3: CASSVGFPNTGELFF; DNA: TGTGCCAGTAGTGTAGGGTTCCCGAACACCGGGGAGCTGTTTTTT
D: TRBD1; V: TRBV20-1; J: TRBJ1-4; size: once; CDR3: CSASPGTGDEKLLF; DNA: TGCAGTGCTAGTCCCGGGACAGGGGATGAAAAACTGCTTTTT
D: TRBD1; V: TRBV19; J: TRBJ1-2; size: few; CDR3: CATDSGQGNYGYTF; DNA: TGTGCCACCGATTCGGGACAGGGAAACTATGGCTACACCTTC
D: TRBD1; V: TRBV9; J: TRBJ2-6; size: NA; CDR3: CASSDPGQGVSGANVLTF; DNA: TGTGCCAGCAGTGACCCGGGACAGGGGGTGTCAGGGGCCAACGTCCTGACTTTC
D: NA; V: TRBV7-2; J: TRBJ1-4; size: NA; CDR3: CASSSANWDEKLFF; DNA: TGTGCCAGCAGTTCCGCGAATTGGGATGAAAAACTGTTTTTT
D: TRBD1; V: TRBV2; J: TRBJ1-5; size: NA; CDR3: CASSFSPGGFDQPQHF; DNA: TGTGCCAGCAGTTTTTCCCCAGGGGGGTTCGATCAGCCCCAGCATTTT
D: NA; V: TRBV20-1; J: TRBJ2-7; size: NA; CDR3: CSARGLQGSTYEQYF; DNA: TGCAGTGCTAGAGGCTTACAGGGCTCCACCTACGAGCAGTACTTC
D: NA; V: TRBV2; J: TRBJ1-5; size: NA; CDR3: CASRQGQNNQPQHF; DNA: TGTGCCAGCAGGCAAGGCCAGAACAATCAGCCCCAGCATTTT
D: NA; V: TRBV6-6; J: TRBJ1-5; size: many; CDR3: CASSYSGANQPQHF; DNA: TGTGCCAGCAGTTACTCCGGAGCCAATCAGCCCCAGCATTTT
D: NA; V: TRBV24-1; J: TRBJ1-5; size: many; CDR3: CATSVRLSNQPQHF; DNA: TGTGCCACCAGTGTTCGACTTAGCAATCAGCCCCAGCATTTT